A single sample gave rise to the 10 T cell receptor beta chains below, sequenced in a study of cytomegalovirus exposure and HLA in healthy donors. Profiling relied on immunoSEQ multiplex PCR, and the TCRdb table lists in-frame clones only, not all of them. The sample contains about 140,000 clones, almost 90% of which appear only once. Sequencing was performed on PBMCs. Receptors originate from a woman between 18 and 29 years old in good health and CMV-seropositive.

The chain is built from TRBV10-3 and TRBJ2-1; 11 bases map to TRBD2. The CDR3 sequence is 14 residues long. Per the germline V gene, CDR1 is ENHRY and CDR2 is SYGVKD. V dropped 4 bases and J dropped 7; count of bases not matched to a gene: 3. The CDR3 DNA reads TGTGCCATCAGTGGGGGACTAGCGGAGAATGAGCAGTTCTTC. It translates to CAISGGLAENEQFF.

J is TRBJ2-5 and V is TRBV28, with 9 positions matching TRBD2. In germline, CDR1 is MDHEN, CDR2 SYDVKM. J lost 4 bases, V lost 7 bases, and 10 bases had no gene match. The CDR3 totals 15 residues. The CDR3 sequence: CASTYLAGGGETQYF. Written as DNA, the CDR3 is TGTGCCAGCACCTACCTCGCGGGAGGGGGAGAGACCCAGTACTTC.

CDR3 nucleotides: TGTGCCAGCATGAGGGGGTTCGTGAGTTCACCCCTCCACTTT. Protein sequence: CASMRGFVSSPLHF. The chain recombines TRBV28 with TRBJ1-6, with D possibly TRBD1 on 6 matching bases. This CDR3 contains 14 residues. The germline gives CDR1 MDHEN, CDR2 SYDVKM. Trimming removed 7 bases from V and 9 bases from J, with 16 bases in between.

The gene calls are TRBV27 and TRBJ2-3; D gene unclear. Germline V gene lookup returns CDR1 MNHEY and CDR2 SMNVEV (reference sequence). Trimming took off 0 bases at V and 5 bases at J, with 9 bases between the two ends. CDR3 size: 14 residues. The CDR3 region is CASSLSVLGDTQYF. The CDR3 nucleotides read TGTGCCAGCAGTTTATCCGTACTCGGAGATACGCAGTATTTT.

This clone has just a few counts. This chain uses TRBV14 with TRBJ1-6; possible D gene TRBD1, 5 bases. CDR3 size: 19 residues. Germline CDR1 is SGHDN and CDR2 is FVKESK. V was shortened by 4 bases and J by 0 bases, with 19 bases between the two germline ends. The CDR3 sequence: CASSPSNTGKGSYNSPLHF. CDR3 bases: TGTGCCAGCAGCCCATCCAATACAGGCAAGGGCTCCTATAATTCACCCCTCCACTTT.

The sample holds one count of this clone. The CDR3 here is CASSGEGTGLETQYF. Here the CDR3 DNA reads TGTGCCAGCAGTGGGGAAGGGACAGGGCTGGAGACCCAGTACTTC. This chain uses TRBV6-1 with TRBJ2-5; the match to TRBD1 covers 9 bases. Trimming cost V 4 bases and J 5 bases; bases outside gene matches: 8. The V gene's germline CDR1 is MNHNS and CDR2 SASEGT. The CDR3 consists of 15 residues.

The table lists this clone with a few counts. The chain recombines TRBV7-9 with TRBJ2-7; TRBD2 might be the D (5 bases). CDR1 is SEHNR, CDR2 FQNEAQ, per germline (reference sequence). Trimming pared 5 bases from V and 6 bases from J, leaving 11 bases between. The CDR3 extends over 12 amino acids. The CDR3 is CASSDQDSEQYF. In nucleotides, the CDR3 is TGTGCCAGCAGCGACCAGGACTCCGAGCAGTACTTC.

This clone was counted only a few times. This rearrangement joins TRBV14 to TRBJ1-4, with D maybe TRBD1 (5 bases). CDR1 and CDR2 (germline): SGHDN, FVKESK. The CDR3 runs to 13 residues. The V end lost 2 bases, the J end lost 10 bases, and 11 bases lay between the germline ends. The CDR3 nucleotides are TGTGCCAGCAGCCAACAGGGATGGGTAAAACTGTTTTTT. Translation gives CASSQQGWVKLFF.

J is TRBJ2-7 and V is TRBV20-1; D gene ambiguous. The CDR3 length is 11 residues. V dropped 6 bases and J dropped 3 bases, with 9 bases sitting between them. Germline V gives CDR1 DFQATT, CDR2 SNEGSKA (reference sequence). This CDR3 reads CSANEVYEQYF. CDR3 sequence (DNA): TGCAGTGCAAACGAGGTCTACGAGCAGTACTTC.

This chain connects TRBV28 to TRBJ1-5; the D gene is possibly TRBD1 (5 bases). The CDR3 runs 16 residues. Germline V gene lookup returns CDR1 MDHEN and CDR2 SYDVKM. V was clipped by 0 bases and J by 0 bases, with 9 bases between them. The CDR3 region is CASSLWGGASNQPQHF. CDR3 nucleotides: TGTGCCAGCAGTTTATGGGGAGGGGCTAGCAATCAGCCCCAGCATTTT.